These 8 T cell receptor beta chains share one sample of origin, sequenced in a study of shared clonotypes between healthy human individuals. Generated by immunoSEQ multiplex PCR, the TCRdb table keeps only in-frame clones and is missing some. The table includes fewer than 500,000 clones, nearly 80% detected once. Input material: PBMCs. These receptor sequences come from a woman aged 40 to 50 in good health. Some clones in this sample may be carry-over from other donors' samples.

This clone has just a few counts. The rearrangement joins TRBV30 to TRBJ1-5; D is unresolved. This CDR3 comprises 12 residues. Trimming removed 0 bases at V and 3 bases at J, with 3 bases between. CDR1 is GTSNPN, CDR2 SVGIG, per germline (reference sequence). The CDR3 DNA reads TGTGCCTGGAGTGTTAACAATCAGCCCCAGCATTTT. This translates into CAWSVNNQPQHF.

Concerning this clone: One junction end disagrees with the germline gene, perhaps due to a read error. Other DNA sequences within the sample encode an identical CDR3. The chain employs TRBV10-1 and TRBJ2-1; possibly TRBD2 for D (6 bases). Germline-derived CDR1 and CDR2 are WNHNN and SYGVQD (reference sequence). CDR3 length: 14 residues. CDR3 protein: CASSRRAFSNEQFF. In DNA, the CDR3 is TGCGCCAGCAGCAGGAGGGCCTTTTCGAATGAACAGTTCTTC.

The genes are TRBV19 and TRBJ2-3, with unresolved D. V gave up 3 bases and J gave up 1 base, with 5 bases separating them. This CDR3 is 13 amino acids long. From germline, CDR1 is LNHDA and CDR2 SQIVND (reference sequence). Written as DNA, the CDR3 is TGTGCCAGTAGTATGGCAGGCACAGATACGCAGTATTTT. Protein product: CASSMAGTDTQYF.

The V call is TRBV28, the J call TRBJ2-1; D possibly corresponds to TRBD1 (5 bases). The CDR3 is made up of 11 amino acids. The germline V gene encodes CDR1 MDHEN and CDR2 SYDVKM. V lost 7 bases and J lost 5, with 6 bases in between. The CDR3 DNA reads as TGTGCCAGCATGACAGACAATGAGCAGTTCTTC. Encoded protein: CASMTDNEQFF.

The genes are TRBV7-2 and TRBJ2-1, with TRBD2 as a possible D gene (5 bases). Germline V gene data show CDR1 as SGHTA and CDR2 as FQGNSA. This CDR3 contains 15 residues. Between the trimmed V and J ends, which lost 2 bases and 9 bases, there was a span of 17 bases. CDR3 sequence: CASSLRSAVLGEQFF. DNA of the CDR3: TGTGCCAGCAGCTTAAGGTCAGCGGTTCTTGGTGAGCAGTTCTTC.

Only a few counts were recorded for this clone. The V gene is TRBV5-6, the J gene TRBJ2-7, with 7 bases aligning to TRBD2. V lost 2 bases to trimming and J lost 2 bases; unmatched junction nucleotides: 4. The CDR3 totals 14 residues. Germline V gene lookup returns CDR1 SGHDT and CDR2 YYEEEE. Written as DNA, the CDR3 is TGTGCCAGCAGCTTTTCTGGGAGGGCCTACGAGCAGTACTTC. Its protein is CASSFSGRAYEQYF.

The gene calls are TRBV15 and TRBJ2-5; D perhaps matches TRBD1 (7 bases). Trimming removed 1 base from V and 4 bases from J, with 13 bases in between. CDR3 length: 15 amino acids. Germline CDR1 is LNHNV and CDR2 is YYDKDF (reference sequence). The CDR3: CATSRGNRGGETQYF. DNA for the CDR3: TGTGCCACCAGCAGAGGTAACAGGGGAGGAGAGACCCAGTACTTC.

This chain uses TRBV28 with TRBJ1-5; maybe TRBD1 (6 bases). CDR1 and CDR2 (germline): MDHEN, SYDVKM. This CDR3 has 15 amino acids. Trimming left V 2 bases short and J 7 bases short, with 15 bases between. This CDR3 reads CASSLGGKPAQPQHF. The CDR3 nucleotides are TGTGCCAGCAGTTTAGGGGGCAAACCGGCCCAGCCCCAGCATTTT.